A selection of T cell receptor beta chains follows, all from one sample in a study of response to subunit inactivated influenza vaccine. Via MiXCR, TCRdb re-called the RT-PCR reads, giving one row per CDR3 protein. The data hold 450,000 to 600,000 distinct CDR3 sequences, with 15% to 20% observed a single time. Sequences were derived from CD4+ T cells sorted from PBMCs, sampled roughly 24 months after vaccination. The origin of the receptors is a man between 50 and 69 years old who received an inactivated influenza vaccine. Both conserved end residues are part of each CDR3. A D gene is named only where the DNA matches it firmly. Not all rows give a size; the values are once, few, many and, for expanded clones, a class.

clone size | J gene | V gene | D gene | CDR3 DNA | CDR3 protein
. | TRBJ1-2 | TRBV27 | TRBD1 | TGTGCCAGCAGTCTGGCCGGGACAGGGAACGGCTACACCTTC | CASSLAGTGNGYTF
. | TRBJ1-1 | TRBV29-1 | . | TGCAGCGCCTTCACAGTTGAAGCTTTCTTT | CSAFTVEAFF
few | TRBJ1-1 | TRBV20-1 | . | TGCAGTGCTAGAAACACCGATGAAGCTTTCTTT | CSARNTDEAFF
. | TRBJ2-1 | TRBV5-1 | TRBD2 | TGCGCCAGCAGCTTGGCCATTTCTGGGACTAGCCACAATGAGCAGTTCTTC | CASSLAISGTSHNEQFF
few | TRBJ2-3 | TRBV28 | . | TGTGCCAGCAGTTTATCTACCCCTGGCACAGATACGCAGTATTTT | CASSLSTPGTDTQYF
few | TRBJ2-7 | TRBV15 | . | TGTGCCACCAGCAGAGCGAACTACGAGCAGTACTTC | CATSRANYEQYF
. | TRBJ2-7 | TRBV12-3/TRBV12-4 | . | TGTGCCAGCAGCCCAACTAGCACCGAGCAGTACTTC | CASSPTSTEQYF
. | TRBJ2-3 | TRBV14 | TRBD2 | TGTGCCAGCAGCCAAGATTGGCTAGCGGGAGCATATTCGACAGATACGCAGTATTTT | CASSQDWLAGAYSTDTQYF
. | TRBJ2-3 | TRBV10-3 | TRBD2 | TGTGCCATCAGTGACCCGGGACTAGCGGGAGTAAGTGGAGATACGCAGTATTTT | CAISDPGLAGVSGDTQYF
. | TRBJ2-2 | TRBV12-3/TRBV12-4 | . | TGTGCCAGCAGTTTAAAGCGGCCGAACACCGGGGAGCTGTTTTTT | CASSLKRPNTGELFF
few | TRBJ2-1 | TRBV3-1 | . | TGTGCCAGCAGCCAAGTTATGGGGCGGGAGCAGTTCTTC | CASSQVMGREQFF
. | TRBJ2-5 | TRBV11-2 | TRBD2 | TGTGCCAGCAGCTTACGAAGGACTAGCGGGGTTGAGACCCAGTACTTC | CASSLRRTSGVETQYF
. | TRBJ2-3 | TRBV5-1 | TRBD1 | TGCGCCAGCAGCTCAACAGGGGTTTATAGCACAGATACGCAGTATTTT | CASSSTGVYSTDTQYF
. | TRBJ2-4 | TRBV5-6 | . | TGTGCCAGCCCCCTCTTAACCTCCCAGATCGGCGCCAAAAACATTCAGTACTTC | CASPLLTSQIGAKNIQYF
. | TRBJ2-5 | TRBV29-1 | . | TGCAGCGTCGAGACTAGTTTTGTAGAGACCCAGTACTTC | CSVETSFVETQYF
. | TRBJ2-3 | TRBV6-2/TRBV6-3 | . | TGTGCCGTGACCGGGACGGCCTTCAGCACAGATACGCAGTATTTT | CAVTGTAFSTDTQYF
. | TRBJ1-1 | TRBV19 | . | TGTGCCAGTAGTCTCAACAAGGCCACTGAAGCTTTCTTT | CASSLNKATEAFF
. | TRBJ2-7 | TRBV5-5 | TRBD1 | TGTGCCAGCAGCTTGGTGCCAGGGGGTAGGGCCTTCGAGCAGTACTTC | CASSLVPGGRAFEQYF
few | TRBJ2-3 | TRBV5-1 | . | TGCGCCAGCAGCTCCCCGGGGGAACCCACAGATACGCAGTATTTT | CASSSPGEPTDTQYF
. | TRBJ2-5 | TRBV29-1 | . | TGCAGCTCCACAGTGTTGGGGGAGACCCAGTACTTC | CSSTVLGETQYF
. | TRBJ1-1 | TRBV20-1 | . | TGCAGTGCCCAAAGGACCGCGAACACTGAAGCTTTCTTT | CSAQRTANTEAFF
many | TRBJ2-3 | TRBV20-1 | TRBD1 | TGCAGTGCTGACGCCAGGGACAGGAGCACAGATACGCAGTATTTT | CSADARDRSTDTQYF
few | TRBJ2-5 | TRBV28 | . | TGTGCCAGCAGCCAGAGTGAGGAGACCCAGTACTTC | CASSQSEETQYF
. | TRBJ1-2 | TRBV7-9 | . | TGTGCCAGCAGCGCCGCCGGGACCATATATGGCTACACCTTC | CASSAAGTIYGYTF
. | TRBJ1-4 | TRBV12-3/TRBV12-4 | . | TGTGCCAGCAGTTTAGGCGGGCGGCCAACTAATGAAAAACTGTTTTTT | CASSLGGRPTNEKLFF
. | TRBJ2-1 | TRBV19 | . | TGTGCCAGTAGTCACCCGACTATGGGCTACAATGAGCAGTTCTTC | CASSHPTMGYNEQFF
. | TRBJ2-7 | TRBV12-3/TRBV12-4 | TRBD2 | TGTGCCAGCAGGTTGGGACTAGGAGAATTTTACGAGCAGTACTTC | CASRLGLGEFYEQYF
few | TRBJ2-7 | TRBV28 | . | TGTGCCAGCAGTTGGGGGACGGGAGAGCAGTACTTC | CASSWGTGEQYF
few | TRBJ2-1 | TRBV5-1 | . | TGCGCCAGCAGCTTCCGGAGACAGTTCACAGGCAATGAGCAGTTCTTC | CASSFRRQFTGNEQFF
few | TRBJ2-7 | TRBV6-5 | . | TGTGCCAGCAGTTACTCGATGTCGAGGGCAGGGACCTACGAGCAGTACTTC | CASSYSMSRAGTYEQYF
few | TRBJ1-6 | TRBV7-8 | . | TGTGCCAGCAGCCCCCTTCGGGATTCACCCCTCCACTTT | CASSPLRDSPLHF
. | TRBJ1-1 | TRBV12-3/TRBV12-4 | TRBD1 | TGTGCCAGCAGTCCTACAGGGGGGAGAACTGAAGCTTTCTTT | CASSPTGGRTEAFF
. | TRBJ2-7 | TRBV28 | TRBD1 | TGTGCCAGCAGTTTACGGACAGGGTCGGCCTACGAGCAGTACTTC | CASSLRTGSAYEQYF
few | TRBJ2-7 | TRBV12-3/TRBV12-4 | TRBD1 | TGTGCCAGCAGTACACACCTTGACAGGGTCTACGAGCAGTACTTC | CASSTHLDRVYEQYF
. | TRBJ2-7 | TRBV5-6 | TRBD1 | TGTGCCAGCAGCTTGATCGCCGGACAGGGGTTCCACGAGCAGTACTTC | CASSLIAGQGFHEQYF
. | TRBJ2-7 | TRBV20-1 | . | TGCAGTGCCAGAACTATCGCCTACGAGCAGTACTTC | CSARTIAYEQYF
few | TRBJ2-2 | TRBV10-1 | . | TGCGCCAGCAGTGAGTCGCGGGGTTACACCGGGGAGCTGTTTTTT | CASSESRGYTGELFF
. | TRBJ2-3 | TRBV20-1 | TRBD2 | TGCAGTGCAAGCGGACTAGCGGCCACAGATACGCAGTATTTT | CSASGLAATDTQYF
few | TRBJ1-1 | TRBV27 | . | TGTGCCAGCAGTCCCGACAGGTCCAGGCCGAACACTGAAGCTTTCTTT | CASSPDRSRPNTEAFF
many | TRBJ2-3 | TRBV7-2 | TRBD1 | TGTGCCAGCAGCTCCTTATTGGGACAGGGAGGCACAGATACGCAGTATTTT | CASSSLLGQGGTDTQYF
few | TRBJ2-7 | TRBV20-1 | . | TGCAGTGCTAGAGGGAGTGGAGAGCAGTACTTC | CSARGSGEQYF
few | TRBJ1-1 | TRBV4-3 | . | TGCGCCAGCAGCCAAGATTGGAGCTCTAGGACTGAAGCTTTCTTT | CASSQDWSSRTEAFF
. | TRBJ1-2 | TRBV14 | TRBD1 | TGTGCCAGCAGCCCCTATGACAGGGAGGATGGCTACACCTTC | CASSPYDREDGYTF
few | TRBJ2-7 | TRBV3-1 | . | TGTGCCAGCAGCCAGGCGGAGACCTACGAGCAGTACTTC | CASSQAETYEQYF